Listed here are 4 T cell receptor beta chains from one sample, sequenced in a study of cytomegalovirus exposure and HLA in healthy donors. In the PCR, 60 Vbeta and 13 Jbeta primers were used. The repertoire was sequenced with immunoSEQ multiplex PCR; TCRdb's copy has only in-frame clones and lacks some. The sample lists 150,000 to 200,000 clones, roughly 12% occurring once. The sample was PBMCs. These receptors all come from a man in his fifties in good health and CMV-seropositive.

The chain employs TRBV9 and TRBJ1-3, with TRBD1 matching over 7 bases. The CDR3 loop spans 16 amino acids. CDR1 is SGDLS, CDR2 YYNGEE, per germline. V dropped 4 bases and J dropped 3; count of bases not matched to a gene: 10. CDR3: CASSPRTGPSGNTIYF. CDR3 DNA sequence: TGTGCCAGCAGCCCCCGGACAGGACCTAGTGGAAACACCATATATTTT.

This clone came up a few times. The rearrangement uses TRBV7-6 and TRBJ1-2; a weak D match, TRBD1 (6 bases). Trimming removed 5 bases at V and 7 bases at J, with 14 bases between. CDR1 and CDR2 from the germline V gene are SGHVS and FNYEAQ. The CDR3 has 13 amino acids. CDR3 DNA: TGTGCCAGCAGCCCGAGCAGGGGAGCTGGCTACACCTTC. Residues: CASSPSRGAGYTF.

The rearrangement uses TRBV9 and TRBJ1-2; 9 nucleotides line up with TRBD1. CDR1 and CDR2 from the germline V gene are SGDLS and YYNGEE. The CDR3 loop spans 15 amino acids. V trimming: 0 bases; J trimming: 2 bases; junction bases outside the gene matches: 2. Here the CDR3 reads CASSVGTGANYGYTF. In nucleotides, the CDR3 is TGTGCCAGCAGCGTAGGGACAGGGGCCAACTATGGCTACACCTTC.

This clone turned up a few times. V is TRBV19 and J is TRBJ2-2; D is unclear. The CDR3 contains 15 residues. Germline CDR1 and CDR2: LNHDA and SQIVND (reference sequence). V lost 5 bases, J lost 2 bases, and 12 bases lay in between. Written as DNA, the CDR3 is TGTGCCAGTAGTCCCGATCGGGTTAACACCGGGGAGCTGTTTTTT. Translating it yields CASSPDRVNTGELFF.